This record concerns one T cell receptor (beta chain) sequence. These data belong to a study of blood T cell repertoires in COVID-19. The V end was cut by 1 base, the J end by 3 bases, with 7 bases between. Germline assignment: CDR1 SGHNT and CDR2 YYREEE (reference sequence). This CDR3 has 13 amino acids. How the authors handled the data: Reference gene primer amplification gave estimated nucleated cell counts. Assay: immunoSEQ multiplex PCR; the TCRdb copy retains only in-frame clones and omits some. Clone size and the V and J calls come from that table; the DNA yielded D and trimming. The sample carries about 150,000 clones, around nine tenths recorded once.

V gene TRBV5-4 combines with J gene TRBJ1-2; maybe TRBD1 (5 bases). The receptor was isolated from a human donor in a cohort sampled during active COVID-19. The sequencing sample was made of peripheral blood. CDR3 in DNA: TGTGCCAGCAGCTTGATACAGGACTATGGCTACACCTTC. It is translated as CASSLIQDYGYTF.